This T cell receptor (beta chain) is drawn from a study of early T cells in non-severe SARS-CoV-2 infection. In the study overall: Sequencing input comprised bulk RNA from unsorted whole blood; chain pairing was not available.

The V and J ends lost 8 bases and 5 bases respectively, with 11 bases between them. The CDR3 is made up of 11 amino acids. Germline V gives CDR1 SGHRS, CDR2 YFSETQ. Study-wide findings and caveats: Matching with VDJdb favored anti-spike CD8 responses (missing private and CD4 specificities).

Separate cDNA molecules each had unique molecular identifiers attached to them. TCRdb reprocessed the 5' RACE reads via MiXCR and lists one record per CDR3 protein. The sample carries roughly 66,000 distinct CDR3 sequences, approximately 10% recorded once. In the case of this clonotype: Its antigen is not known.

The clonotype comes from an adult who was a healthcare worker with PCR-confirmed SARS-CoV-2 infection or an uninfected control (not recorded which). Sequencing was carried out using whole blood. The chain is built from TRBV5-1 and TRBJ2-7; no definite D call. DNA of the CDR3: TGCGCCAGTACCTCCCTCAACGAGCAGTACTTC. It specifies CASTSLNEQYF.